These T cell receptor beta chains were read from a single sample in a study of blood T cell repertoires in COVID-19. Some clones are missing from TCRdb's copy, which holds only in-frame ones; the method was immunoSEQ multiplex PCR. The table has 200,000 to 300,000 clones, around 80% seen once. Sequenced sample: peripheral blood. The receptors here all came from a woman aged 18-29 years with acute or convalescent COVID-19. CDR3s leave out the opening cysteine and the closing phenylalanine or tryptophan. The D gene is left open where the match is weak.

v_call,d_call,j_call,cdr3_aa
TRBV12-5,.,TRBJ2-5,ASGPIPPLGYRVWGETQY
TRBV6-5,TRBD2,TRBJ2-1,ASSRPGLAGHEQF
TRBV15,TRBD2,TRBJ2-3,ATSRGPSGRADTQY
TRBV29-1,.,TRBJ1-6,SAKTTQGTDSPLH
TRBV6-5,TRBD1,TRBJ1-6,ASRMTGTDNSPLH
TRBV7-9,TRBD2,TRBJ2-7,ASSLDRGDRFEQY
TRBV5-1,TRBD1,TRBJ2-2,ASSPRTGNTGELF
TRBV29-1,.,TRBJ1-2,SAERGGYGYT
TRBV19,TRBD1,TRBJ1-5,ASSLGQGLSNQPQH
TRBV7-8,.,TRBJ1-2,ASSLVGTGTRYGYT
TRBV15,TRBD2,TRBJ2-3,ATSRTQLAGSTDTQY
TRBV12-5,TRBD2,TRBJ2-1,ASGHGTSGYNEQF
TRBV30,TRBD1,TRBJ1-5,AWSPDPGQAPRQPQH
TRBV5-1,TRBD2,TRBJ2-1,ASRRGTSGSNEQF
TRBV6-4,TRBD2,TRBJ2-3,ASSDSSAGGADTQY
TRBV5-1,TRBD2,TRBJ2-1,ASSLALLAGIWKYNEQF
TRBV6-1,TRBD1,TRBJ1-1,ASSELRTGGNTEAF
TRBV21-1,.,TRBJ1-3,ASSKEEGRSGNTIY
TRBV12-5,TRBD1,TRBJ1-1,ASGLGGQDRVLNTEAF
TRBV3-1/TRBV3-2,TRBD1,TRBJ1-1,ASSIGQGGKNTEAF
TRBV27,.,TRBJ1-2,ASGVQGYGYT
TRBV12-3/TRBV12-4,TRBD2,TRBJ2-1,ASCSSGREQF
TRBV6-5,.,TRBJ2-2,ASSRSFEAGELF
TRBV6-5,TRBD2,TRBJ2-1,ASSWAGVHYNEQF
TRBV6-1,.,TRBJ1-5,ASSEQQTNSNQPQH
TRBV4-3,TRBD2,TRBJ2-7,ASSQDTGGPTGEQY
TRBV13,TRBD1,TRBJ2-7,ASSLRQGINEQY
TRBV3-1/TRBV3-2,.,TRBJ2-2,ASSQGLVTGELF
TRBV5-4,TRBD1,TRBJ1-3,ASSLVPGQGASGNTIY
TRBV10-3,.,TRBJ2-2,AISLIFRGFGVVAGELF
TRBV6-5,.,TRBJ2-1,ASSFHGSGYNEQF
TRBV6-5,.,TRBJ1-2,ASRTGTNYGYT
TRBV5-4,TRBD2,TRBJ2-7,ASSKGLAALPDEQY
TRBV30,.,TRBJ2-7,AWSSEIYEQY
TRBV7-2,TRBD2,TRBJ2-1,ASSPSGSVHNEQF
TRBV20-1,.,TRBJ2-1,SASNNEQF
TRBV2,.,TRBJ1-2,ASSEGGGEDYGYT
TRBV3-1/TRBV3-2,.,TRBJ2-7,ASSQERGAYYEQY
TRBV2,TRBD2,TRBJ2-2,ASSEELAGVGYTGELF
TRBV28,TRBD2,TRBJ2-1,ASSPTSGWYNEQF
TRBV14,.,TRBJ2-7,ASRSGELYEQY